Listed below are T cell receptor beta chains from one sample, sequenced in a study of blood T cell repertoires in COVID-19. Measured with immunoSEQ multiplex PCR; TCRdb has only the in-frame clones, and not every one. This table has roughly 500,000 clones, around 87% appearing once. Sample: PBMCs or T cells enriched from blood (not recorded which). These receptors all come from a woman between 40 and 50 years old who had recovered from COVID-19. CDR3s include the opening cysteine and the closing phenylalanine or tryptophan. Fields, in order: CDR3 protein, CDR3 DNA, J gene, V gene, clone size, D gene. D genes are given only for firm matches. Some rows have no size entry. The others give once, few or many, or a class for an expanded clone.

CASSLGASEKLFF TGTGCCAGCAGCTTGGGGGCCTCTGAAAAACTGTTTTTT TRBJ1-4 TRBV11-2 . .
CASSQGGTGLAKNIQYF TGTGCCAGCAGCCAAGGGGGGACAGGCTTAGCCAAAAACATTCAGTACTTC TRBJ2-4 TRBV4-2 . TRBD1
CASSLEQGTEAFF TGTGCCAGCAGCTTAGAACAGGGGACTGAAGCTTTCTTT TRBJ1-1 TRBV7-9 . TRBD1
CASSEASGGAFF TGTGCCAGTAGTGAAGCGAGCGGGGGAGCTTTCTTT TRBJ1-1 TRBV19 . .
CASSQPQGTSGYTF TGCGCCAGCAGCCAACCACAGGGGACCTCCGGCTACACCTTC TRBJ1-2 TRBV4-3 . TRBD1
CASSYLGQGAKGYTF TGTGCCAGTAGTTACCTAGGACAGGGGGCCAAGGGCTACACCTTC TRBJ1-2 TRBV19 . TRBD1
CASSFVLYNEQFF TGTGCCAGCAGCTTCGTTCTCTACAATGAGCAGTTCTTC TRBJ2-1 TRBV25-1 . .
CASSSHRTGGNYGYTF TGTGCCAGCAGCTCCCACCGGACAGGGGGGAACTATGGCTACACCTTC TRBJ1-2 TRBV7-9 . TRBD1
CAISEMGQGNTEAFF TGTGCCATCAGTGAGATGGGGCAGGGAAACACTGAAGCTTTCTTT TRBJ1-1 TRBV10-3 once .
CASSNGQARFYGYTF TGTGCCAGCAGCAACGGACAGGCGCGGTTCTATGGCTACACCTTC TRBJ1-2 TRBV5-4 . TRBD1
CASSPPGQGIGYTF TGTGCCAGCAGCCCCCCGGGACAGGGTATTGGCTACACCTTC TRBJ1-2 TRBV6-5 once TRBD1
CASSVAAQGQETQYF TGTGCCAGCAGCGTAGCCGCACAGGGCCAAGAGACCCAGTACTTC TRBJ2-5 TRBV9 . .
CASSYSRIRTEAFF TGTGCCAGCAGTTACAGCAGGATAAGGACTGAAGCTTTCTTT TRBJ1-1 TRBV6-5 . .
CASSLEASSYEQYF TGCGCCAGCAGCCTTGAGGCATCATCTTACGAGCAGTACTTC TRBJ2-7 TRBV4-3 . .
CASSELPEGSSGYTF TGTGCCAGCAGTGAACTTCCCGAGGGCTCAAGTGGCTACACCTTC TRBJ1-2 TRBV6-1 . .
CASSHGGGAYNEQFF TGCGCCAGCAGCCACGGCGGAGGCGCCTACAATGAGCAGTTCTTC TRBJ2-1 TRBV4-1 . .
CASRGGSSYNEQFF TGTGCCAGCCGGGGGGGGAGCTCCTACAATGAGCAGTTCTTC TRBJ2-1 TRBV27 . TRBD2
CASSLAGGNYEQYF TGCGCCAGCAGCCTAGCGGGAGGCAACTACGAGCAGTACTTC TRBJ2-7 TRBV4-3 . TRBD2
CASSLFNYEQYF TGTGCCAGCAGCTTATTCAACTACGAGCAGTACTTC TRBJ2-7 TRBV7-2 . .
CASSFGSSYEQYF TGTGCCAGCAGCTTCGGGAGTTCCTACGAGCAGTACTTC TRBJ2-7 TRBV7-6 . .
CASSYSRAKISYEQYF TGTGCCAGCAGTTACTCGAGGGCGAAAATCTCCTACGAGCAGTACTTC TRBJ2-7 TRBV6-5 . .
CASSLLTSGRAKNIQYF TGTGCCAGCAGCTTACTTACTAGCGGGAGGGCCAAAAACATTCAGTACTTC TRBJ2-4 TRBV11-2 . TRBD2
CASSVSSTDTGELFF TGCGCCAGCAGTGTATCTAGCACAGACACCGGGGAGCTGTTTTTT TRBJ2-2 TRBV10-1 . .
CASSVRTSGRGEQFF TGTGCCAGCAGCGTCCGGACTAGCGGGAGGGGTGAGCAGTTCTTC TRBJ2-1 TRBV9 . TRBD2
CASSPQTTGSGNTIYF TGCGCCAGCAGCCCCCAAACGACAGGTTCTGGAAACACCATATATTTT TRBJ1-3 TRBV5-1 . .
CAISEERSSYEQYF TGTGCCATCAGTGAAGAGCGGAGCTCCTACGAGCAGTACTTC TRBJ2-7 TRBV10-3 . .
CSAREVAEQFF TGCAGTGCTAGGGAAGTAGCGGAGCAGTTCTTC TRBJ2-1 TRBV20-1 . .
CASNSPIQDDEQYF TGTGCCAGCAACTCTCCAATTCAGGATGACGAGCAGTACTTC TRBJ2-7 TRBV7-9 once .
CASSYQGGSYGYTF TGTGCCAGCAGCTATCAGGGGGGCAGCTATGGCTACACCTTC TRBJ1-2 TRBV2 once TRBD1
CASSQSNRADTQYF TGCGCCAGCAGCCAGTCGAACAGGGCAGATACGCAGTATTTT TRBJ2-3 TRBV4-3 once .
CASSQDRQSYEQYF TGTGCCAGCAGCCAAGATCGACAGAGCTACGAGCAGTACTTC TRBJ2-7 TRBV3-1/TRBV3-2 . .
CASSLAGFDTDTQYF TGCGCCAGCAGCTTGGCAGGGTTTGACACAGATACGCAGTATTTT TRBJ2-3 TRBV5-1 . .
CASSEDHRITIYF TGTGCCAGCAGTGAAGATCACAGGATAACCATATATTTT TRBJ1-3 TRBV6-1 . .
CASSDTGTSGFTDTQYF TGTGCCAGCAGTGATACCGGGACTAGCGGGTTCACAGATACGCAGTATTTT TRBJ2-3 TRBV27 once TRBD2
CASSIRGSGNTIYF TGTGCCAGTAGTATCAGGGGCTCTGGAAACACCATATATTTT TRBJ1-3 TRBV19 . .
CASSSARQNYGYTF TGTGCCAGCAGCTCGGCCAGACAGAACTATGGCTACACCTTC TRBJ1-2 TRBV5-4 few .
CASSLRTDIAAFF TGTGCCAGCAGCTTAAGGACGGACATTGCTGCTTTCTTT TRBJ1-1 TRBV11-2 few .
CASSIQGAGNTEAFF TGCGCCAGCAGCATACAGGGGGCTGGGAACACTGAAGCTTTCTTT TRBJ1-1 TRBV5-1 . TRBD1
CASSPTSGRAALEFF TGTGCCAGCTCACCAACTAGCGGGAGGGCCGCGCTAGAGTTCTTC TRBJ2-1 TRBV18 . TRBD2
CASSYNRGSGNTIYF TGTGCCAGCAGCTACAATCGGGGGTCTGGAAACACCATATATTTT TRBJ1-3 TRBV3-1/TRBV3-2 once .
CASSLEWRTSTDTQYF TGTGCCAGCAGCTTGGAATGGAGGACTAGCACAGATACGCAGTATTTT TRBJ2-3 TRBV5-6 once .
CASADSGVYQETQYF TGTGCCAGCGCGGACAGCGGGGTGTACCAAGAGACCCAGTACTTC TRBJ2-5 TRBV21-1 . .
CASSLTDTGLAGLELFF TGTGCCAGCAGCCTAACCGACACCGGACTAGCGGGATTGGAGCTGTTTTTT TRBJ2-2 TRBV7-8 . TRBD2
CAISDLAGANTGELFF TGTGCCATCAGTGATCTAGCGGGGGCGAACACCGGGGAGCTGTTTTTT TRBJ2-2 TRBV10-3 . TRBD2
CASGPGSSGLYEQYF TGCGCCAGCGGACCCGGTTCTAGCGGGCTCTACGAGCAGTACTTC TRBJ2-7 TRBV5-1 . TRBD2
CASSDPRTGGIGELFF TGTGCCAGCAGTGACCCCAGGACAGGGGGGATCGGGGAGCTGTTTTTT TRBJ2-2 TRBV2 . TRBD1
CARSAGGRGEQYF TGTGCCAGGTCAGCGGGAGGGCGAGGGGAGCAGTACTTC TRBJ2-7 TRBV2 . TRBD2
CASSQGTGTSDTQYF TGTGCCAGCAGCCAGGGGACTGGCACCTCAGATACGCAGTATTTT TRBJ2-3 TRBV3-1/TRBV3-2 . .
CAPGENTEAFF TGTGCCCCCGGGGAGAACACTGAAGCTTTCTTT TRBJ1-1 TRBV27 once .